Listed here are 6 T cell receptor beta chains from one sample, sequenced in a study of T cells in Graves' hyperthyroidism and ophthalmopathy. Researchers amplified the TCR beta CDR3 regions from RNA transcripts. The primer set for the first-round RT-PCR of the TCR CDR3 was HTBI. In TCRdb, the multiplex PCR reads were re-called with MiXCR into one record per CDR3 protein. The repertoire holds hundreds of thousands of distinct CDR3 sequences, with 15% to 20% as singletons. Sequences were obtained from blood. These receptors all come from a middle-aged man with Graves' ophthalmopathy.

The chain employs TRBV7-8 and TRBJ2-3, with 10 bases lining up with TRBD1. V dropped 3 bases and J dropped 4; count of bases not matched to a gene: 1. The germline V gene has CDR1 SGHVS and CDR2 FQNEAQ. The CDR3 length is 14 residues. As DNA, the CDR3 is TGTGCCAGCAGCTTCGACAGGGGGCCAGATACGCAGTATTTT. This sequence encodes CASSFDRGPDTQYF.

In this sample, this clonotype turned up a few times. The chain combines TRBV28 with TRBJ2-2, with D perhaps being TRBD1 or TRBD2 (5 bases each). V lost 9 bases to trimming and J lost 0 bases, with 14 bases between them. Germline V gene lookup returns CDR1 MDHEN and CDR2 SYDVKM. The CDR3 runs to 15 residues. The CDR3 DNA follows: TGTGCCAGTATAACCGGGGCGACGAACACCGGGGAGCTGTTTTTT. It translates to CASITGATNTGELFF.

The rearrangement uses TRBV27 and TRBJ1-5; D gene uncertain. V dropped 3 bases and J dropped 6 bases, with 9 bases sitting between them. Germline V CDR1 and CDR2: MNHEY, SMNVEV (reference sequence). CDR3 length equals 13 residues. The CDR3 DNA is TGTGCCAGCAGTTTCGACGTGGGTCAGCCCCAGCATTTT. It translates to CASSFDVGQPQHF.

This clonotype was picked up many times. This chain uses TRBV6-2 or TRBV6-3 with TRBJ1-2; D call uncertain. Germline CDR1 reads MNHEY; CDR2 reads SVGEGT. The germline V and J ends were trimmed by 10 bases and 0 bases, with 18 bases remaining between them. The CDR3 runs to 15 residues. The CDR3 sequence is CATSALEGANYGYTF. For the CDR3, the DNA is TGTGCCACTTCAGCGCTGGAGGGAGCTAACTATGGCTACACCTTC.

In its sample, this clonotype was seen many times. This chain joins TRBV30 and TRBJ1-2, with TRBD1 matching 9 bases. CDR1 and CDR2 (germline): GTSNPN, SVGIG (reference sequence). There are 13 residues in the CDR3. V gave up 1 base and J gave up 6 bases; unmatched junction bases: 3. The CDR3 bases are TGTGCCTGGAGTGAGGGGACAGGGAATGGCTACACCTTC. As protein: CAWSEGTGNGYTF.

This chain links TRBV9 with TRBJ2-4, with D unresolved. The CDR3 covers 16 residues. The germline V and J ends were trimmed by 4 bases and 6 bases, with 20 bases remaining between them. CDR1 is SGDLS and CDR2 is YYNGEE in the germline V gene. CDR3 protein: CASSLYDSATPNIQYF. In nucleotides, the CDR3 is TGTGCCAGCAGCCTCTACGATTCAGCGACCCCAAACATTCAGTACTTC.